The 4 T cell receptor beta chains given below trace back to one sample, sequenced in a study of blood T cells in healthy people across ages. A second about 7 to 11 cycle PCR used barcoded and J-beta primers. In TCRdb, the 5' RACE reads were re-called with MiXCR into one record per CDR3 protein. The sample has approximately 490,000 distinct CDR3 sequences, 24% seen once; the top ten hold approximately 10%. These data were also reused for a study on T cells of mothers and their children.

The sample was blood. The receptor set was obtained from a boy between 5 and 17 years old in good health.

This clonotype was seen a handful of times. The chain is built from TRBV30 and TRBJ2-2; weak D call: TRBD1 (6 bases). V was pared by 3 bases and J by 2 bases, with 25 bases between. Germline V CDR1 and CDR2: GTSNPN, SVGIG (reference sequence). The CDR3 is 19 residues long. Here the CDR3 reads CAWRASLWGRGSNTGELFF. CDR3 DNA sequence: TGTGCCTGGAGAGCATCCTTGTGGGGCAGGGGTTCCAACACCGGGGAGCTGTTTTTT.

A few counts support this clonotype. One end of the junction does not line up with germline, which may come from a read error. This chain uses TRBV6-6 with TRBJ1-5, with no clear D. This CDR3 contains 12 residues. Germline assignment: CDR1 MNHNY and CDR2 SVGAGI (reference sequence). The CDR3 sequence: CASSYSTQPQHF. The CDR3 nucleotides are TGTGCCAGCAGTTACAGCACTCAGCCCCAGCATTTT.

The gene calls are TRBV27 and TRBJ2-7, with 8 positions matching TRBD1. This CDR3 has 18 residues. Germline V CDR1 and CDR2: MNHEY, SMNVEV (reference sequence). V gave up 4 bases and J gave up 2 bases; unmatched junction bases: 16. The CDR3 reads CASSSRDLLPGQAYEQYF. The CDR3 DNA is TGTGCCAGCAGTTCGAGGGACCTCCTCCCGGGACAGGCCTACGAGCAGTACTTC.

The chain uses TRBV9 and TRBJ2-4, with D perhaps being TRBD1 or TRBD2 (6 bases each). Looked up from germline, CDR1 is SGDLS and CDR2 is YYNGEE. V was clipped by 3 bases and J by 2 bases, with 12 bases between them. CDR3 length equals 15 residues. The DNA of the CDR3 is TGTGCCAGCAGCGCGGGGGCGGAAACCAAAAACATTCAGTACTTC. It yields the protein CASSAGAETKNIQYF. The complete variable domain, with remaining parts taken from reference TRBV9 and TRBJ2-4, reads DSGVTQTPKHLITATGQRVTLRCSPRSGDLSVYWYQQSLDQGLQFLIQYYNGEERAKGNILERFSAQQFPDLHSELNLSSLELGDSALYFCASSAGAETKNIQYFGAGTRLSVL.